The rows below give T cell receptor beta chains drawn from one sample of a study of T cell changes during pregnancy in multiple sclerosis. Measured with immunoSEQ multiplex PCR; TCRdb has only the in-frame clones, and not every one. The sample has tens of thousands of clones, about 92% seen once. Here the sequenced sample was peripheral blood, taken in the second trimester of pregnancy. These receptors came from a female donor in good health, enrolled as a control in a pregnancy study. Each CDR3 is given with its conserved first and last residue. D genes are given only for firm matches. The size entry is marked missing in some rows and otherwise reads once, few, many or a size class.

cdr3_nt	cdr3_aa	v_call	d_call	clone_size	j_call	cdr3_length
TGTGCGAGTTCAGAGGGGGTCGGCTATGGCTACACCTTC	CASSEGVGYGYTF	TRBV19	.	few	TRBJ1-2	13
TGTGCCAGCAGCTTAGAAGGGACTACTTCCTACGAGCAGTACTTC	CASSLEGTTSYEQYF	TRBV11-2	TRBD2	.	TRBJ2-7	15
TGTGCCAGCAGCTTGGGACGGCGGGGGCAAGAGACCCAGTACTTC	CASSLGRRGQETQYF	TRBV5-4	TRBD2	.	TRBJ2-5	15
TGCAGCGTTTTTCCAAGGGGGAACGCGGACTATGGCTACACCTTC	CSVFPRGNADYGYTF	TRBV29-1	.	.	TRBJ1-2	15
TGTGCCAGCTCACCGACAGGGCTCGCGGCCCTCCACTTT	CASSPTGLAALHF	TRBV18	TRBD1	once	TRBJ1-6	13
TGTGCCAGTAGTATATTGGGACAGATTAGCAATCAGCCCCAGCATTTT	CASSILGQISNQPQHF	TRBV19	TRBD1	.	TRBJ1-5	16
TGTGCCAGCAGCTTAGCGCTTGGGGCAGGTAACAATCAGCCCCAGCATTTT	CASSLALGAGNNQPQHF	TRBV7-9	.	.	TRBJ1-5	17
TGTGCCAGCAGTGTTCAGGAGGGCGGGGGGGCCTACAATGAGCAGTTCTTC	CASSVQEGGGAYNEQFF	TRBV2	TRBD2	.	TRBJ2-1	17
TGTGCCAGCAGTTTGGCCCGGGGGGCCCGGCAGCCCCAGCATTTT	CASSLARGARQPQHF	TRBV28	.	.	TRBJ1-5	15
TGTGCCAGCAGCTTAGCGGAGGGGGCAGATTTCGGAATACACTTT	CASSLAEGADFGIHF	TRBV7-6	TRBD1	once	TRBJ1-6	15
TGTGCCAGGGGGGACAGGGTAGGCGGCTACACCTTC	CARGDRVGGYTF	TRBV2	TRBD1	few	TRBJ1-2	12
TGCGCCAGCAGCCAAGATCGGAGCTACGAGCAGTACTTC	CASSQDRSYEQYF	TRBV4-3	.	.	TRBJ2-7	13
TGTGCCAGCAGAGACACAACTAACTATGGCTACACCTTC	CASRDTTNYGYTF	TRBV6-5	.	.	TRBJ1-2	13
TGTGCCTGGACGGCGAACAGGGCGGTCGTAACTGAAGCTTTCTTT	CAWTANRAVVTEAFF	TRBV30	.	few	TRBJ1-1	15